This TCR beta chain originates from a study of control samples from healthy donors and cancer patients. V was cut by 1 base and J by 4 bases, with 10 bases left in between. Germline V gene lookup returns CDR1 SGHNT and CDR2 YENEEA. The CDR3 has 14 amino acids. Clones were read by immunoSEQ multiplex PCR, and TCRdb kept only the in-frame ones, dropping some. The sample holds roughly 92,000 clones, around 87% seen once. The receptor's source is a woman aged 45-65 years in good health. The sample was blood. The chain links TRBV11-3 to TRBJ1-2; D might be TRBD1 (5 bases). Written as DNA, the CDR3 is TGTGCCAGCAGCTTAGGGGGCAGGGCCTATGGCTACACCTTC. It encodes CASSLGGRAYGYTF. The whole variable domain, filled in from reference TRBV11-3 and TRBJ1-2, reads EAGVVQSPRYKIIEKKQPVAFWCNPISGHNTLYWYLQNLGQGPELLIRYENEEAVDDSQLPKDRFSAERLKGVDSTLKIQPAELGDSAVYLCASSLGGRAYGYTFGSGTRLTVV.